The text below deals with one TCR beta chain. Assay used: immunoSEQ multiplex PCR; TCRdb lists only in-frame clones, some missing. The sample lists 310,000 or so clones, roughly 87% occurring once. This sample is part of a study of blood T cell repertoires in COVID-19. Whole-study context: Acute and convalescent COVID-19 specimens originated in the United States, Italy and Spain.

After removal of 4 bases from V and 4 bases from J, the junction contained 14 bases not matched to a gene. Germline CDR1 reads MGHRA; CDR2 reads YSYEKL. The CDR3 totals 18 residues. The clonotype comes from a woman aged 45-59 years who had recovered from COVID-19. Input material: peripheral blood. The gene calls are TRBV4-1 and TRBJ1-1, with 11 bases aligning to TRBD1. As DNA, the CDR3 is TGCGCCAGCAGCCTTCATCCCAGGACAGGGGGCCTTACCACTGAAGCTTTCTTT. Its protein is CASSLHPRTGGLTTEAFF.